One and the same sample provided the 21 T cell receptor beta chains below, sequenced in a study of shared clonotypes between healthy human individuals. The naive CD8 subset, CD45RO-negative cells positively selected for CCR7, excluded terminally differentiated effector memory CD45RA+ cells. Assay: immunoSEQ multiplex PCR; the TCRdb copy retains only in-frame clones and omits some. The sample lists over 2,000,000 clones; over 85% were seen once. Sequencing was carried out using naive CD8+ T cells from PBMCs. The receptors were gathered from a man younger than 35 in good health. Some clones in this sample may be carry-over from other donors' samples.

As to this clone: The sample holds other DNA sequences that translate to the same CDR3. The chain recombines TRBV9 with TRBJ2-7, with a tentative D call TRBD2 (6 bases). This CDR3 comprises 15 residues. Trimming left V 0 bases short and J 1 base short, with 11 bases between. Germline V gene lookup returns CDR1 SGDLS and CDR2 YYNGEE. CDR3 sequence: CASSVAGSGSYEQYF. CDR3 DNA: TGTGCCAGCAGCGTAGCTGGTAGCGGTTCCTACGAGCAGTACTTC.

This chain uses TRBV9 with TRBJ1-3; no firm D call. Trimming removed 1 base at V and 4 bases at J, with 9 bases between. Per the germline V gene, CDR1 is SGDLS and CDR2 is YYNGEE. This CDR3 region has 14 residues. In DNA, the CDR3 is TGTGCCAGCAGCGTATGGGATTCCGGAAACACCATATATTTT. This codes for CASSVWDSGNTIYF.

The chain has TRBV19 and TRBJ2-6, with 8 bases aligning to TRBD1. The CDR3 loop spans 19 amino acids. Unmatched junction bases numbered 9, after V lost 2 bases and J lost 0 bases. Germline CDR1 is LNHDA and CDR2 is SQIVND (reference sequence). The CDR3 sequence: CASSIPRGQVDSGANVLTF. The CDR3 nucleotides read TGTGCCAGTAGTATACCCCGGGGACAGGTTGACTCTGGGGCCAACGTCCTGACTTTC.

V usage is TRBV5-4 and J usage is TRBJ2-4; D gene ambiguous. This CDR3 is 12 amino acids long. Deletions cut 4 bases from V and 5 bases from J, with 7 bases between. CDR1 is SGHNT, CDR2 YYREEE, per germline (reference sequence). Written as DNA, the CDR3 is TGTGCCAGCAGCGGCACGGAAAACATTCAGTACTTC. This translates into CASSGTENIQYF. Full variable domain (rest looked up from reference TRBV5-4 and TRBJ2-4): ETGVTQSPTHLIKTRGQQVTLRCSSQSGHNTVSWYQQALGQGPQFIFQYYREEENGRGNFPPRFSGLQFPNYSSELNVNALELDDSALYLCASSGTENIQYFGAGTRLSVL.

This clone has only one observation. J is TRBJ1-1 and V is TRBV6-5; no clear D gene. This CDR3 has 15 amino acids. The germline V and J ends were trimmed by 2 bases and 1 base, with 11 bases remaining between them. The germline V gene encodes CDR1 MNHEY and CDR2 SVGAGI. As DNA, the CDR3 is TGTGCCAGCAGTTACATCGGGCTCGGGAACACTGAAGCTTTCTTT. This translates into CASSYIGLGNTEAFF.

This clone appeared a single time. The chain couples TRBV27 to TRBJ1-1; possible D gene TRBD1, 5 bases. CDR1 and CDR2 from the germline V gene are MNHEY and SMNVEV (reference sequence). The CDR3 totals 13 residues. The V and J ends lost 5 bases and 4 bases respectively, with 11 bases between them. CDR3 DNA sequence: TGTGCCAGCAGTGGGGCAGGGTCCACTGAAGCTTTCTTT. As protein: CASSGAGSTEAFF.

This sequence joins TRBV27 and TRBJ2-3, with TRBD2 identical over 14 bases. This CDR3 region has 17 residues. The trim removed 7 bases at V and 7 bases at J, leaving 13 bases unmatched. The germline V gene encodes CDR1 MNHEY and CDR2 SMNVEV (reference sequence). CDR3 region: CASTQGPGTSGRNTQYF. The CDR3, as DNA: TGTGCCAGCACCCAGGGGCCCGGGACTAGCGGGAGAAATACGCAGTATTTT.

The chain joins TRBV27 to TRBJ2-7, with D tentatively TRBD2 (7 bases). V was cut by 6 bases and J by 6 bases, with 21 bases left in between. From germline, CDR1 is MNHEY and CDR2 SMNVEV (reference sequence). This CDR3 is built from 15 residues. The CDR3 DNA sequence: TGTGCCAGCAGCTACCAGGGAGGGGGGGTTATCGAGCAGTACTTC. Its protein product is CASSYQGGGVIEQYF.

Concerning this clone itself: At one end, the junction sequence differs from germline, possibly due to a read error. This chain joins TRBV9 and TRBJ2-7; D tentatively reads TRBD1 or TRBD2 (5 bases each). CDR3 size: 11 residues. Germline V gene sequence: CDR1 SGDLS, CDR2 YYNGEE. The CDR3, as DNA: TGTGCCAGCAGCGTTCCGGGGCCAGAACTCTTC. Translated: CASSVPGPELF.

DNA for the CDR3: TGCAGCGTCTGGGCCCAGCCCCACTACGAGCAGTACTTC. Amino acids: CSVWAQPHYEQYF. This chain connects TRBV29-1 to TRBJ2-7; D is unclear. The ends were cut back, 6 bases at V and 3 bases at J, with 15 bases in the middle. The CDR3 totals 13 residues. CDR1 SQVTM and CDR2 ANQGSEA come from the germline V gene.

The rearrangement uses TRBV19 and TRBJ1-4; D not resolved. The CDR3 has 12 residues. V was shortened by 1 base and J by 11 bases, with 8 bases between the two germline ends. Germline CDR1 LNHDA, CDR2 SQIVND (reference sequence). CDR3 bases: TGTGCCAGTAGTATAGGATTACGGAAACTGTTTTTT. Translating it yields CASSIGLRKLFF.

The V and J genes are TRBV19 and TRBJ2-3, with D possibly being TRBD2 (6 bases). The CDR3 runs to 15 residues. Trimming pared 8 bases from V and 4 bases from J, leaving 19 bases between. Per the germline V gene, CDR1 is LNHDA and CDR2 is SQIVND (reference sequence). The CDR3 DNA reads as TGTGCCAGTGGACCGTGGAGGGCGAGCTCAGATACGCAGTATTTT. This encodes CASGPWRASSDTQYF.

V usage is TRBV30 and J usage is TRBJ1-1; the D gene is possibly TRBD1 (5 bases). Germline loops: CDR1 GTSNPN, CDR2 SVGIG (reference sequence). Trimming left V 4 bases short and J 12 bases short, with 12 bases between. CDR3 length: 10 amino acids. The CDR3 region is CAWKDSGPFF. The CDR3, as DNA: TGTGCCTGGAAAGACAGCGGACCTTTCTTT.

The rearrangement joins TRBV19 to TRBJ2-7, with D uncertain. The CDR3 runs to 15 residues. Trimming shortened V by 3 bases and J by 2 bases, and 14 bases separated the two germline ends. Germline values: CDR1 LNHDA, CDR2 SQIVND (reference sequence). This chain's CDR3 is CASSIIDSGTYEQYF. CDR3 sequence (DNA): TGTGCCAGTAGTATTATAGACTCCGGTACCTACGAGCAGTACTTC.

The genes are TRBV27 and TRBJ2-1; 9 nucleotides line up with TRBD1. The V and J ends lost 5 bases and 7 bases, in that order; junction bases with no gene match: 15. This CDR3 contains 17 residues. Germline V gives CDR1 MNHEY, CDR2 SMNVEV (reference sequence). CDR3 in amino acids: CASSVTLTGGANNEQFF. The CDR3 coding sequence is TGTGCCAGCAGTGTTACCCTTACAGGGGGCGCGAATAATGAGCAGTTCTTC.

The chain is built from TRBV4-1 and TRBJ2-7; D gene ambiguous. V lost 0 bases, J lost 3 bases, and 15 bases lay in between. The CDR3 totals 16 residues. Germline V gives CDR1 MGHRA, CDR2 YSYEKL. The CDR3, as DNA: TGCGCCAGCAGCCAAGATGGCCCTGACTCTCTCTACGAGCAGTACTTC. Amino acid sequence: CASSQDGPDSLYEQYF.

The chain couples TRBV4-1 to TRBJ2-1; D unclear. V lost 0 bases, J lost 4 bases, and 4 bases lay in between. Germline CDR1 and CDR2: MGHRA and YSYEKL. The CDR3 spans 13 residues. CDR3 nucleotide sequence: TGCGCCAGCAGCCAAGACTGGTACAATGAGCAGTTCTTC. Amino acid sequence: CASSQDWYNEQFF.

The V gene is TRBV15, the J gene TRBJ1-5; unclear D gene. The CDR3 extends over 19 amino acids. Trimming took 1 base from V and 0 from J, leaving 19 bases between them. CDR1 LNHNV and CDR2 YYDKDF come from the germline V gene (reference sequence). CDR3 amino acids: CATSRVSLRGAYSNQPQHF. The CDR3 DNA reads as TGTGCCACCAGCAGAGTTAGCCTTCGGGGAGCCTATAGCAATCAGCCCCAGCATTTT.

V is TRBV9 and J is TRBJ2-5, with D possibly TRBD2 on 6 matching bases. Germline CDR1 SGDLS, CDR2 YYNGEE. V lost 4 bases, J lost 4 bases, and 20 bases lay in between. The CDR3 is made up of 16 amino acids. For the CDR3, the DNA is TGTGCCAGCAGCCCCGAGGGACTTTTAACCCTAGAGACCCAGTACTTC. It translates to CASSPEGLLTLETQYF.

V and J are TRBV2 and TRBJ2-5, with TRBD1 matching over 10 bases. Germline assignment: CDR1 SNHLY and CDR2 FYNNEI. CDR3 size: 17 residues. Unmatched junction bases numbered 13, after V lost 6 bases and J lost 3 bases. The CDR3 DNA reads TGTGCCAGCAGCCACCCCCGGGACAGGGGCGATAAAGAGACCCAGTACTTC. This codes for CASSHPRDRGDKETQYF. Complete variable domain (other parts from reference TRBV2 and TRBJ2-5): EPEVTQTPSHQVTQMGQEVILRCVPISNHLYFYWYRQILGQKVEFLVSFYNNEISEKSEIFDDQFSVERPDGSNFTLKIRSTKLEDSAMYFCASSHPRDRGDKETQYFGPGTRLLVL.

This chain joins TRBV7-9 and TRBJ1-1; unclear D gene. Germline V CDR1 and CDR2: SEHNR, FQNEAQ (reference sequence). V lost 1 base and J 5 bases, leaving 11 bases between the germline ends. The CDR3 has 14 residues. The CDR3 bases are TGTGCCAGCAGCTTAGGTTTTGGTCGAACTGAAGCTTTCTTT. As protein: CASSLGFGRTEAFF.